This entry lists 21 T cell receptor beta chains sequenced from one sample in a study of T cell clonality in common variable immunodeficiency. Libraries were prepared by immunoSEQ multiplex PCR; TCRdb keeps only in-frame clonotypes and omits some of them. The sample yields about 52,000 clones, without any singletons. The sample was peripheral blood mononuclear cells. These receptor sequences come from a person aged 18 to 69 in good health.

This clone has only a few counts. The read stops 3 residues short of the end of the CDR3; the missing end is completed from the germline J gene. The rearrangement uses TRBV7-2 and TRBJ2-3; the match to TRBD1 covers 10 bases. Germline V gene data show CDR1 as SGHTA and CDR2 as FQGNSA. The CDR3 runs to 15 residues. Losses at the gene ends were 5 bases for V and 3 bases for J; bases not matched to a gene: 5. CDR3 amino acids: CASSQTGGRTDTQYF. CDR3 bases read: TGTGCCAGCAGCCAGACAGGGGGCAGAACAGATACG.

This clone has a count of ten or more. The read terminates 3 residues ahead of where the CDR3 ends, so the germline J gene completes it. The V call is TRBV5-5, the J call TRBJ2-7; TRBD1 is a possible D gene (6 bases). The CDR3 runs to 12 residues. The germline V gene has CDR1 SGHKS and CDR2 YYEKEE (reference sequence). With 8 bases removed from V and 0 bases from J, the gap between germline ends came to 9 bases. The CDR3 sequence is CASSGHSYEQYF. The sequenced part of the CDR3 DNA is TGTGCCAGTTCGGGACACTCCTACGAG. Filled out from reference TRBV5-5 and TRBJ2-7, the complete variable domain reads DAGVTQSPTHLIKTRGQQVTLRCSPISGHKSVSWYQQVLGQGPQFIFQYYEKEERGRGNFPDRFSARQFPNYSSELNVNALLLGDSALYLCASSGHSYEQYFGPGTRLTVT.

This clone came up many times. The CDR3 end is not reached by the read, which stops 3 residues before it; the germline J gene fills it in. The gene calls are TRBV12-5 and TRBJ2-1; the D is unclear. This CDR3 has 13 amino acids. CDR1 is LGHNT and CDR2 is FRNRAP in the germline V gene. Trimming removed 1 base at V and 5 bases at J, with 6 bases between. CDR3 DNA, as far as it was read: TGTGCTAGTGGTTTGGATCTTAACAATGAG. The encoded protein is CASGLDLNNE. The CDR3 reads in full as CASGLDLNNEQFF.

This clone was counted between two and nine times. Here the CDR3 reads CSARVWQGGNQPQYF. The CDR3 DNA, read in part, is TGCAGTGCTAGAGTGTGGCAGGGGGGTAATCAGCCG. The chain employs TRBV20-1 and TRBJ2-3; D might be TRBD1 (7 bases). Read data end 3 residues before the CDR3 end; the end is taken from the germline J gene. Germline assignment: CDR1 DFQATT and CDR2 SNEGSKA (reference sequence). The CDR3 has 15 residues.

In its sample, this clone was seen many times. CDR3 sequence: CAGPRVSNYGYTF. The part of the CDR3 DNA that was read is TGTGCCGGGCCGAGGGTTTCTAACTATGGC. The chain uses TRBV30 and TRBJ1-2, with D uncertain. The CDR3 extends 3 residues past the end of the read, so its final part is completed from the germline J gene. V lost 8 bases to trimming and J lost 0 bases, with 13 bases between them. The germline V gene encodes CDR1 GTSNPN and CDR2 SVGIG (reference sequence). This CDR3 has 13 amino acids.

This clone was picked up many times. The sequence runs out 3 residues before the end of the CDR3; the remainder is reconstructed from the germline J gene. This chain uses TRBV7-2 with TRBJ1-6; 8 bases match TRBD1. The germline V gene has CDR1 SGHTA and CDR2 FQGNSA. The CDR3 totals 14 residues. The V gene end was trimmed by 6 bases and the J gene end by 6 bases; junction bases not matched to a gene: 4. The CDR3: CASRRDRLNSPLHF. Incomplete CDR3 DNA: TGTGCCAGCAGGCGGGACAGGCTTAATTCACCC.

This clone has ten or more counts. At one boundary the junction diverges from the germline segment, which might be a read error. The read finishes 3 residues shy of the CDR3 end, and the germline J gene is used to complete it. The chain links TRBV7-7 to TRBJ2-5; TRBD2 matches 7 bases. This CDR3 contains 13 residues. The germline V gene has CDR1 SSHAT and CDR2 FNYEAQ (reference sequence). This chain's CDR3 is CASSRLATETQYF. The CDR3 DNA, read in part, is TGTGCTAGCAGCCGACTAGCTACGGAGACC.

In its sample, this clone was seen many times. Coverage ceases 3 residues before the CDR3 finishes, and the germline J gene fills in the end. The chain is built from TRBV30 and TRBJ2-3, with 9 bases aligning to TRBD2. The germline CDR1 and CDR2 sequences are GTSNPN and SVGIG (reference sequence). Trimming cost V 3 bases and J 1 base; bases outside gene matches: 2. The CDR3 contains 14 residues. CDR3 bases read: TGTGCCTGGAGACTAGCGGGCGGCACAGATACG. Encoded protein: CAWRLAGGTDT. The whole CDR3 protein reads CAWRLAGGTDTQYF.

This clone was seen many times. The read halts 3 residues ahead of the CDR3 end, with the missing end drawn from the germline J gene. J is TRBJ2-5 and V is TRBV29-1; maybe TRBD1 (6 bases). The CDR3 contains 13 residues. V was pared by 7 bases and J by 4 bases, with 16 bases between. Germline-derived CDR1 and CDR2 are SQVTM and ANQGSEA. Incomplete CDR3 DNA: TGCAGCGCACAAACAGGGCCTCGAGAGACC. Protein: CSAQTGPRET. The entire CDR3 protein is CSAQTGPRETQYF.

This clone was detected ten times or more. The observed sequence ends 3 residues before the CDR3 terminus, with the missing tail filled in from the germline J gene. The rearrangement links TRBV7-3 to TRBJ2-3; the D gene is possibly TRBD1 (6 bases). The V and J ends lost 6 bases and 1 base respectively, with 17 bases between them. The germline V gene encodes CDR1 SGHTA and CDR2 FQGTGA. CDR3 length equals 16 residues. The CDR3 sequence: CASSKQGFSGTDTQYF. The DNA read from the CDR3 is TGTGCCAGCAGTAAACAGGGATTTTCCGGCACAGATACG.

Of note for this clone: The read falls 3 residues short of the CDR3 end, and the missing part is taken from the germline J gene. The V gene is TRBV7-3, the J gene TRBJ1-1, with a tentative D call TRBD1 (6 bases). Germline CDR1 and CDR2: SGHTA and FQGTGA. The CDR3 sequence is 13 residues long. V shed 6 bases and J shed 3 bases, with 11 bases lying between them. The CDR3 bases that were read are TGTGCCAGCAGAAGTACAGGGCACACTGAA. Encoded protein: CASRSTGHTE. The whole CDR3 reads CASRSTGHTEAFF.

In the case of this clone: The missing CDR3 end, 3 residues past where the read stops, is filled in from the germline J gene. The V and J genes are TRBV11-2 and TRBJ1-1; 9 bases map to TRBD1. Germline assignment: CDR1 SGHAT and CDR2 FQNNGV. The CDR3 spans 15 residues. The ends lost 5 bases at V and 4 bases at J; junction bases unmatched: 8. The sequenced CDR3 bases are TGTGCCAGCAGCCCTGGACAGGGGTACCGCACTGAA. It is translated as CASSPGQGYRTE. The whole CDR3 sequence is CASSPGQGYRTEAFF.

This clone appeared many times. The missing CDR3 end, 3 residues past where the read stops, is filled in from the germline J gene. The rearrangement joins TRBV20-1 to TRBJ2-3; 8 bases match TRBD2. The CDR3 has 17 residues. Germline V gene sequence: CDR1 DFQATT, CDR2 SNEGSKA (reference sequence). V was pared by 0 bases and J by 4 bases, with 12 bases of the junction left unmatched. Incomplete CDR3 DNA: TGCAGTGCTAGAGAAGTGGGACTAGGAACGAGGGCAGATACG. It is translated as CSAREVGLGTRADT. Given in full, the CDR3 is CSAREVGLGTRADTQYF.

This clone was recorded many times. From the germline J gene comes the end of the CDR3, since the read stops 3 residues before it. The chain couples TRBV12-3 or TRBV12-4 to TRBJ2-2, with 13 bases matching TRBD2. V lost 7 bases to trimming and J lost 6 bases; unmatched junction nucleotides: 5. The CDR3 spans 15 residues. The CDR3 is CASNKLAGGPGELFF. The CDR3 bases that were read are TGTGCCAGCAATAAACTAGCGGGGGGGCCCGGGGAG.

This clone was counted ten times or more. The missing CDR3 end, 3 residues past where the read stops, is filled in from the germline J gene. The chain employs TRBV19 and TRBJ1-1; TRBD1 agrees at 7 bases. After removal of 9 bases from V and 0 bases from J, the junction contained 16 bases not matched to a gene. Germline CDR1 and CDR2: LNHDA and SQIVND (reference sequence). This CDR3 contains 17 residues. CDR3 bases read: TGTGCCAGCACCCTCCTAGGGAGGGGGCGCGTGAACACTGAA. The encoded protein is CASTLLGRGRVNTE. The whole CDR3 sequence is CASTLLGRGRVNTEAFF. The complete variable domain, with remaining parts taken from reference TRBV19 and TRBJ1-1, reads DGGITQSPKYLFRKEGQNVTLSCEQNLNHDAMYWYRQDPGQGLRLIYYSQIVNDFQKGDIAEGYSVSREKKESFPLTVTSAQKNPTAFYLCASTLLGRGRVNTEAFFGQGTRLTVV.

The sample holds many counts of this clone. The read gets to within 3 residues of the CDR3 end, and the germline J gene fills in the rest. The chain uses TRBV4-2 and TRBJ2-3, with 10 positions matching TRBD2. CDR1 LGHNA and CDR2 YNFKEQ come from the germline V gene. V lost 0 bases, J lost 4 bases, and 1 base stayed unmatched. This CDR3 is built from 15 residues. The CDR3 region is CASSQDLAGADTQYF. The CDR3 DNA, read in part, is TGTGCCAGCAGCCAAGATCTAGCGGGAGCAGATACG.

This clone appeared many times. The read falls 3 residues short of the CDR3 end, and the missing part is taken from the germline J gene. The rearrangement links TRBV6-2 or TRBV6-3 to TRBJ1-5; TRBD1 agrees at 7 bases. The CDR3 runs 15 residues. V dropped 6 bases and J dropped 4; count of bases not matched to a gene: 9. Germline assignment: CDR1 MNHEY and CDR2 SVGEGT. The CDR3 loop is CASSSLGTVNQPQHF. The CDR3 bases that were read are TGTGCCAGCAGCTCACTTGGGACAGTAAATCAGCCC.

This clone was seen at least ten times. Read coverage stops 3 residues before the CDR3 terminus; the germline J gene supplies the remainder. The chain has TRBV20-1 and TRBJ2-5; TRBD2 is a possible D gene (6 bases). The CDR3 spans 13 residues. Trimming stripped 5 bases from V and 3 bases from J, with 13 bases between. Per the germline V gene, CDR1 is DFQATT and CDR2 is SNEGSKA (reference sequence). CDR3: CSARTTGKETQYF. The CDR3 bases that were read are TGCAGTGCTCGGACTACAGGAAAAGAGACC.

This clone showed up just a few times. The sequenced fragment ends 3 residues before the CDR3 boundary, so the rest is inferred from the germline J gene. The V gene is TRBV7-2, the J gene TRBJ1-1; D possibly corresponds to TRBD1 (5 bases). The CDR3 consists of 15 residues. CDR1 is SGHTA and CDR2 is FQGNSA in the germline V gene. The CDR3 DNA, read in part, is TGTGCCAGCCCGAGGAGGGAAGGGGATCCCTACGAG. It is translated as CASPRREGDPYE. The whole CDR3 protein reads CASPRREGDPYEAFF.

This clone showed up just a few times. The CDR3 end is not reached by the read, which stops 3 residues before it; the germline J gene fills it in. The genes are TRBV6-1 and TRBJ1-1, with D hard to call. Trimming cost V 3 bases and J 0 bases, with 11 bases left between them. Germline-derived CDR1 and CDR2 are MNHNS and SASEGT. This CDR3 is 15 amino acids long. The CDR3 loop reads CASSEVQTLNTEAFF. Partial CDR3 DNA: TGTGCCAGCAGTGAGGTGCAGACATTGAACACTGAA.

A note on this clone: This may arise from a read error, as a much more abundant clone is one base away. The read stops 3 residues short of the end of the CDR3; the missing end is completed from the germline J gene. The V gene is TRBV18, the J gene TRBJ2-2, with D perhaps matching TRBD2 (6 bases). The CDR3 is 15 amino acids. Looked up from germline, CDR1 is KGHSH and CDR2 is LQKENI. The CDR3 spells CASSLGRGGANVLFF. CDR3 bases read: TGTGCCAGCTCACTTGGGCGAGGAGGGGCCAACGTG.